The 21 T cell receptor beta chains in this list originate from one sample, sequenced in a study of human T cells and chemical hapten exposure. From the RACE reads, TCRdb called clonotypes with MiXCR, one entry per CDR3 protein. The sample has roughly 120,000 distinct CDR3 sequences; about a tenth are singletons. The time point here: patch test 2, 6 weeks after DPC sensitization. Documented treatment: therapeutic diphenylcyclopropenone sensitization with weekly scalp DPC. The sample here was whole blood, taken in connection with sensitization to the hapten diphenylcyclopropenone (DPC). Source of these receptors: a woman in her forties with alopecia areata. Some clones in this sample may be carry-over from other donors' samples.

The table lists this clonotype with many counts. The chain joins TRBV20-1 to TRBJ1-1; 8 nucleotides agree with TRBD1. Losses at the gene ends were 5 bases for V and 3 bases for J; bases not matched to a gene: 8. The germline V gene has CDR1 DFQATT and CDR2 SNEGSKA (reference sequence). The CDR3 spans 14 residues. CDR3 sequence reads: CSAPRVQGDTEAFF. The CDR3 DNA is TGCAGTGCTCCACGTGTACAGGGGGACACTGAAGCTTTCTTT.

The genes are TRBV10-3 and TRBJ2-7; D may be TRBD2 (6 bases). There are 12 residues in the CDR3. V was trimmed by 5 bases and J by 3 bases, leaving 8 bases between them. Germline CDR1 and CDR2: ENHRY and SYGVKD. The CDR3 DNA reads TGTGCCATCAGTCCGGACTACTACGAGCAGTACTTC. Its translation: CAISPDYYEQYF.

This clonotype came up a few times. The rearrangement links TRBV7-2 to TRBJ2-3, with D tentatively TRBD2 (5 bases). Trimming took off 2 bases at V and 6 bases at J, with 15 bases between the two ends. Germline V CDR1 and CDR2: SGHTA, FQGNSA. The CDR3 covers 15 residues. The CDR3 is CASSLTGKSEDTQYF. The CDR3 DNA reads TGTGCCAGCAGCTTAACGGGAAAGTCGGAGGATACGCAGTATTTT. The complete variable domain, with remaining parts taken from reference TRBV7-2 and TRBJ2-3, reads GAGVSQSPSNKVTEKGKDVELRCDPISGHTALYWYRQSLGQGLEFLIYFQGNSAPDKSGLPSDRFSAERTGGSVSTLTIQRTQQEDSAVYLCASSLTGKSEDTQYFGPGTRLTVL.

The rearrangement joins TRBV11-2 to TRBJ1-6; D remains unclear. The V and J ends lost 3 bases and 5 bases respectively, with 14 bases between them. The CDR3 is 16 residues long. Germline V gene data show CDR1 as SGHAT and CDR2 as FQNNGV. The CDR3 sequence is CASSLHGPGDNSPLHF. CDR3 in DNA: TGTGCCAGCAGCTTGCACGGGCCCGGCGATAATTCACCCCTCCACTTT.

A few counts support this clonotype. An end of the junction differs from the germline gene, which may be a read error. The chain uses TRBV7-7 and TRBJ2-1, with D perhaps TRBD1 or TRBD2 (5 bases each). This CDR3 comprises 14 residues. Per germline, CDR1 SSHAT and CDR2 FNYEAQ (reference sequence). The CDR3: CASSPRTGADEQFF. The DNA of the CDR3 is TGTGCTAGCAGCCCTAGGACTGGGGCGGATGAGCAGTTCTTC.

This clonotype turned up a few times. The chain couples TRBV4-2 to TRBJ1-2, with 7 bases identical to TRBD1. This CDR3 contains 15 residues. Unmatched junction bases numbered 5, after V lost 3 bases and J lost 1 base. CDR1 is LGHNA, CDR2 YNFKEQ, per germline. The CDR3 nucleotides read TGTGCCAGCAGCCAGCGGACAGGTCTTAACTATGGCTACACCTTC. It encodes CASSQRTGLNYGYTF.

This clonotype was detected many times. The CDR3 sequence is CASSGDREAYGYTF. CDR3 nucleotides: TGTGCCAGCAGCGGAGACAGGGAGGCCTATGGCTACACCTTC. The chain couples TRBV9 to TRBJ1-2; TRBD1 aligns across 7 bases. Germline CDR1 SGDLS, CDR2 YYNGEE. V lost 3 bases, J lost 4 bases, and 6 bases stayed unmatched. The CDR3 has 14 residues.

This clonotype was observed a few times. The chain links TRBV6-6 to TRBJ2-7, with unresolved D. CDR3 size: 14 residues. The V and J ends lost 2 bases and 0 bases respectively, with 8 bases between them. From germline, CDR1 is MNHNY and CDR2 SVGAGI (reference sequence). The CDR3 nucleotides are TGTGCCAGCAGTTACGTCGGTAACTCCTACGAGCAGTACTTC. It codes for CASSYVGNSYEQYF.

The table lists this clonotype with many counts. The CDR3 region is CASRLSVANVLTF. CDR3 DNA sequence: TGTGCCAGCCGCCTAAGCGTGGCCAACGTCCTGACTTTC. The chain combines TRBV28 with TRBJ2-6; no definite D call. CDR3 length: 13 amino acids. Per germline, CDR1 MDHEN and CDR2 SYDVKM. Trimming pared 8 bases from V and 6 bases from J, leaving 11 bases between.

The sample holds many counts of this clonotype. The chain has TRBV6-6 and TRBJ1-1; D gene ambiguous. The V gene lost 10 bases and the J gene lost 5 bases, with 17 bases spanning the gap. The CDR3 covers 13 residues. Germline-derived CDR1 and CDR2 are MNHNY and SVGAGI (reference sequence). CDR3 sequence (DNA): TGTGCCACCGGCCCGGGCCAAGGAACTGAAGCTTTCTTT. It specifies CATGPGQGTEAFF.

This clonotype was recorded a few times. V gene TRBV9 combines with J gene TRBJ2-7, with 7 bases fitting TRBD1. Per the germline V gene, CDR1 is SGDLS and CDR2 is YYNGEE. The CDR3 runs to 14 residues. Trimming at V came to 4 bases and at J to 2 bases, leaving 6 bases not matched to a gene. The CDR3 is CASSHDTGAYEQYF. The CDR3 DNA reads TGTGCCAGCAGCCACGATACAGGGGCCTACGAGCAGTACTTC.

In this sample, this clonotype turned up a few times. The chain carries TRBV20-1 and TRBJ1-3; tentatively, D is TRBD1 (6 bases). CDR1 DFQATT and CDR2 SNEGSKA come from the germline V gene (reference sequence). This CDR3 has 15 residues. The V end lost 4 bases, the J end lost 0 bases, and 13 bases lay between the germline ends. For the CDR3, the DNA is TGCAGTGCTACGACAGGACATCTCTCTGGAAACACCATATATTTT. Its protein is CSATTGHLSGNTIYF.

In this sample, this clonotype turned up many times. The genes are TRBV7-9 and TRBJ2-5, with D tentatively TRBD1 or TRBD2 (5 bases each). Germline CDR1 is SEHNR and CDR2 is FQNEAQ (reference sequence). The V end was cut by 3 bases, the J end by 9 bases, with 29 bases between. This CDR3 is 18 amino acids long. This CDR3 reads CASSLPFGAPGEDQAQYF. The DNA of the CDR3 is TGTGCCAGCAGCTTGCCTTTCGGGGCGCCGGGTGAAGATCAGGCCCAGTACTTC.

The rearrangement joins TRBV5-1 to TRBJ2-1; 8 bases are shared with TRBD1. Germline CDR1 reads SGHRS; CDR2 reads YFSETQ. V was clipped by 4 bases and J by 3 bases; unmatched bases: 9. CDR3 length equals 16 residues. The CDR3 region has the DNA TGCGCCAGCAGCCCCGAAACCGGGACAGGCTACAATGAGCAGTTCTTC. Translated, it gives CASSPETGTGYNEQFF.

This clonotype has only a few counts. This chain connects TRBV6-2 or TRBV6-3 to TRBJ1-1, with 10 bases that match TRBD1. Per germline, CDR1 MNHEY and CDR2 SVGEGT. The V and J ends lost 3 bases and 6 bases, in that order; junction bases with no gene match: 4. This CDR3 comprises 14 residues. The CDR3, as DNA: TGTGCCAGCAGTTATGTCGGACAGGGGGCTGAAGCTTTCTTT. Translation: CASSYVGQGAEAFF.

This clonotype was seen repeatedly, ten times or more. The chain is built from TRBV9 and TRBJ2-5, with 9 bases matching TRBD2. With 7 bases clipped from V and 2 bases from J, the junction kept 12 bases outside the gene matches. The CDR3 consists of 16 residues. Germline V gene sequence: CDR1 SGDLS, CDR2 YYNGEE. Here the CDR3 DNA reads TGTGCCAGCTCCCAGGCGGGGGGGTTATGGCAAGAGACCCAGTACTTC. Translated: CASSQAGGLWQETQYF.

This clonotype was seen only a few times. V usage is TRBV20-1 and J usage is TRBJ1-4; D unclear. There are 13 residues in the CDR3. Trimming took off 8 bases at V and 5 bases at J, with 15 bases between the two ends. CDR1 and CDR2 (germline): DFQATT, SNEGSKA (reference sequence). The CDR3 bases are TGCAGTTTCGCGGGCGGCCCGAATGAAAAACTGTTTTTT. Translated, it gives CSFAGGPNEKLFF.

This clonotype was counted at least ten times. The gene calls are TRBV10-1 and TRBJ2-2; D not certain. The CDR3 spans 14 residues. V was pared by 7 bases and J by 5 bases, with 14 bases between. Germline V gene sequence: CDR1 WNHNN, CDR2 SYGVQD (reference sequence). This CDR3 reads CASTEGLGTGELFF. CDR3 in DNA: TGCGCCAGCACGGAAGGGTTGGGGACCGGGGAGCTGTTTTTT.

This clonotype was seen ten or more times. The rearrangement joins TRBV20-1 to TRBJ1-5; TRBD1 matches 8 bases. The germline CDR1 and CDR2 sequences are DFQATT and SNEGSKA (reference sequence). The CDR3 loop spans 15 amino acids. The V and J ends lost 5 bases and 1 base, in that order; junction bases with no gene match: 7. CDR3 coding DNA: TGCAGTGCTGTGACAGGGGAGGGAAGCAATCAGCCCCAGCATTTT. Protein sequence: CSAVTGEGSNQPQHF.

The CDR3 DNA follows: TGTGCCAGCAGCCAATCTGGGGGGGCTCTCGGCTACACCTTC. Translation: CASSQSGGALGYTF. V usage is TRBV4-2 and J usage is TRBJ1-2, with D possibly being TRBD1 (6 bases). The germline V gene encodes CDR1 LGHNA and CDR2 YNFKEQ. CDR3 length: 14 residues. V was cut by 2 bases and J by 8 bases, with 15 bases left in between.

As to this clonotype: A much larger clone lies one base from this, so it may be a read error. The CDR3, as DNA: TGTGCCAGCAGTGCCTGGTGCGGAGGTCGGGAAAAACTGTTTTTT. This encodes CASSAWCGGREKLFF. The chain couples TRBV28 to TRBJ1-4, with D hard to call. There are 15 residues in the CDR3. V was cut by 5 bases and J by 8 bases, with 18 bases left in between. In germline, CDR1 is MDHEN, CDR2 SYDVKM.